The rows below give T cell receptor beta chains drawn from one sample of a study of blood T cell repertoires in COVID-19. The repertoire was sequenced with immunoSEQ multiplex PCR; TCRdb's copy has only in-frame clones and lacks some. The table lists 350,000 or so clones, roughly 85% of them singletons. Input material: PBMCs or T cells enriched from blood (not recorded which). These receptors originate from a woman aged 40 to 49 with acute COVID-19. The CDR3 runs from the conserved cysteine through the conserved F or W. D genes are given only for firm matches. Clone sizes are given selectively: once, few, many, or a class where the clone is expanded.

j_call v_call clone_size d_call cdr3_aa cdr3_nt
TRBJ2-1 TRBV7-2 . . CASSKTGTSEVEQFF TGTGCCAGCAGCAAAACCGGGACTTCCGAGGTGGAGCAGTTCTTC
TRBJ1-2 TRBV12-3/TRBV12-4 . . CASSPRGDYGYTF TGTGCCAGCAGTCCGCGGGGGGATTATGGCTACACCTTC
TRBJ2-2 TRBV6-5 . . CAAAGEGTGELFF TGTGCCGCGGCAGGGGAAGGGACCGGGGAGCTGTTTTTT
TRBJ2-7 TRBV20-1 . TRBD1 CSASGDSQYEQYF TGCAGTGCTAGTGGGGACAGCCAATACGAGCAGTACTTC
TRBJ2-3 TRBV6-2/TRBV6-3 . . CASSYGRGTQYF TGTGCCAGCAGTTACGGCAGAGGCACGCAGTATTTT
TRBJ2-7 TRBV6-5 . TRBD1 CASSRGDRAGEQYF TGTGCCAGCAGTAGAGGGGACAGGGCTGGCGAGCAGTACTTC
TRBJ2-1 TRBV27 . TRBD2 CASSSLAGGRYNEQFF TGTGCCAGCAGTTCACTAGCGGGGGGCAGATATAATGAGCAGTTCTTC
TRBJ2-3 TRBV5-6 once . CATQLGGVDTQYF TGTGCCACGCAACTAGGGGGAGTCGATACGCAGTATTTT
TRBJ1-2 TRBV12-3/TRBV12-4 . . CASSELTGYGYTF TGTGCCAGCAGTGAACTTACAGGGTATGGCTACACCTTC
TRBJ2-5 TRBV9 . TRBD2 CASSLGLAVETQYF TGTGCCAGCAGCCTCGGACTAGCGGTAGAGACCCAGTACTTC
TRBJ2-7 TRBV3-1/TRBV3-2 . . CASSPTLDRNSYEQYF TGTGCCAGCAGCCCCACCCTCGACAGAAATTCCTACGAGCAGTACTTC
TRBJ1-2 TRBV3-1/TRBV3-2 few . CASSLGRWGGGRREWNYGYTF TGTGCCAGCAGCCTGGGCCGTTGGGGCGGGGGGCGAAGGGAGTGGAACTATGGCTACACCTTC
TRBJ2-3 TRBV6-5 . . CASRGGGQADTQYF TGTGCCAGCAGAGGGGGGGGCCAGGCAGATACGCAGTATTTT
TRBJ2-5 TRBV5-1 . . CASSLSREGTQYF TGCGCCAGCAGCTTGAGCAGGGAAGGGACCCAGTACTTC
TRBJ2-5 TRBV21-1 . . CASSKRRGQETQYF TGTGCCAGCAGCAAACGGCGCGGACAAGAGACCCAGTACTTC
TRBJ1-4 TRBV7-9 . TRBD1 CASSQGQGGNEKLFF TGTGCCAGCAGCCAGGGACAGGGCGGTAATGAAAAACTGTTTTTT
TRBJ1-4 TRBV5-1 . . CASSLGGSEKLFF TGCGCCAGCAGCTTGGGAGGCTCCGAAAAACTGTTTTTT
TRBJ2-1 TRBV5-4 . . CASSVGGPYNEQFF TGTGCCAGCAGCGTCGGAGGGCCATACAATGAGCAGTTCTTC
TRBJ1-5 TRBV20-1 . . CSVGSGKPQHF TGCAGTGTCGGGTCGGGAAAGCCCCAGCATTTT
TRBJ2-1 TRBV3-1/TRBV3-2 . . CATPFVRGVRNEQFF TGTGCCACCCCCTTCGTGCGGGGCGTCCGGAATGAGCAGTTCTTC
TRBJ1-2 TRBV11-2 once . CASSRGTYGYTF TGTGCCAGCAGCAGGGGTACCTATGGCTACACCTTC
TRBJ2-5 TRBV2 . . CASSEVSRGWETQYF TGTGCCAGCAGTGAAGTGTCCCGCGGGTGGGAGACCCAGTACTTC
TRBJ1-5 TRBV12-3/TRBV12-4 . TRBD1 CASSLYDRGAQHF TGTGCCAGCAGTTTATACGACAGGGGCGCCCAGCATTTT
TRBJ2-6 TRBV7-9 . TRBD2 CASSHTSGRAGANVLTF TGTGCCAGCAGCCACACTAGCGGGAGGGCTGGGGCCAACGTCCTGACTTTC
TRBJ2-1 TRBV11-2 . . CASSLDSRGINEQFF TGTGCCAGCAGCTTAGATTCGAGGGGGATCAATGAGCAGTTCTTC
TRBJ2-2 TRBV28 once TRBD1 CASSRMPGQGARVGELFF TGTGCCAGCAGTCGCATGCCTGGACAGGGGGCGCGGGTCGGGGAGCTGTTTTTT
TRBJ1-6 TRBV7-9 . TRBD1 CASSLGPDRGRYSPLHF TGTGCCAGCAGCTTAGGCCCAGACAGGGGGCGTTATTCACCCCTCCACTTT
TRBJ2-2 TRBV7-3 . . CASSSLRESSTGELFF TGTGCCAGCAGCTCCCTAAGGGAGTCGAGCACCGGGGAGCTGTTTTTT
TRBJ2-1 TRBV14 . TRBD1 CASSQDRPYNEQFF TGTGCCAGCAGCCAGGACAGGCCCTACAATGAGCAGTTCTTC
TRBJ2-5 TRBV28 . TRBD1 CASSSPGQLHETQYF TGTGCCAGCAGTTCCCCGGGACAGCTGCATGAGACCCAGTACTTC
TRBJ2-7 TRBV19 . . CASSKGTLEQYF TGTGCCAGTAGTAAAGGGACACTCGAGCAGTACTTC
TRBJ1-2 TRBV27 . . CASSLSIAVRGNYGYTF TGTGCCAGCAGTTTATCGATTGCGGTCAGGGGAAACTATGGCTACACCTTC
TRBJ1-1 TRBV6-5 . TRBD1 CASVAAGGNTEAFF TGTGCCAGCGTGGCTGCAGGGGGGAACACTGAAGCTTTCTTT
TRBJ2-6 TRBV28 . . CASSPPGQGVANVLTF TGTGCCAGCTCACCCCCCGGCCAGGGTGTTGCCAACGTCCTGACTTTC
TRBJ2-1 TRBV3-1/TRBV3-2 once TRBD1 CASSPRDRVAYNEQFF TGTGCCAGCAGCCCCCGGGACAGGGTGGCCTACAATGAGCAGTTCTTC
TRBJ1-2 TRBV19 . . CATRRQEITNYGYTF TGTGCCACCCGACGACAGGAGATCACTAACTATGGCTACACCTTC
TRBJ1-4 TRBV27 . TRBD1 CASGSVGQGHEKLFF TGTGCCAGCGGAAGTGTGGGACAGGGACATGAAAAACTGTTTTTT
TRBJ1-2 TRBV6-5 few . CASSYSIGQSYGYTF TGTGCCAGCAGTTACTCGATAGGACAGTCCTATGGCTACACCTTC
TRBJ1-5 TRBV4-3 . TRBD1 CASSRDRGHQPQHF TGCGCCAGCAGCCGAGACAGGGGGCATCAGCCCCAGCATTTT
TRBJ2-1 TRBV4-3 . TRBD2 CASSQASSGTPYNEQFF TGCGCCAGCAGCCAGGCATCTAGCGGGACCCCCTACAATGAGCAGTTCTTC
TRBJ1-2 TRBV9 . TRBD1 CASSVGQGATGYTF TGTGCCAGCAGCGTAGGACAGGGGGCGACGGGCTACACCTTC
TRBJ1-1 TRBV7-6 . . CASSRSVGLNTEAFF TGTGCCAGCAGCCGATCTGTCGGGTTGAACACTGAAGCTTTCTTT
TRBJ1-2 TRBV2 many TRBD1 CASSESTGGYGYTF TGTGCCAGCAGTGAGTCCACAGGGGGGTATGGCTACACCTTC
TRBJ2-5 TRBV28 . . CASSPILRPETQYF TGTGCCAGCAGTCCCATCCTGAGGCCTGAGACCCAGTACTTC
TRBJ2-2 TRBV3-1/TRBV3-2 . TRBD1 CASSPTRDRNTGELFF TGTGCCAGCAGCCCGACGAGGGACAGAAACACCGGGGAGCTGTTTTTT
TRBJ2-5 TRBV28 . . CASSMGTLLETQYF TGTGCCAGCAGTATGGGGACACTACTGGAGACCCAGTACTTC
TRBJ1-5 TRBV2 . . CASSDGKNQPQHF TGTGCCAGCAGTGACGGTAAGAATCAGCCCCAGCATTTT
TRBJ1-2 TRBV5-6 . . CASSFLQGLNYGYTF TGTGCCAGCAGCTTCCTTCAGGGACTTAACTATGGCTACACCTTC
TRBJ2-2 TRBV29-1 . . CSVARAFTGELFF TGCAGCGTTGCGAGGGCTTTCACCGGGGAGCTGTTTTTT